These 25 T cell receptor beta chains came from one sample sequenced in a study of beta chain features in type 1 diabetes. Of the isolated RNA, all was reverse transcribed, and so the sequenced material was expressed TCRB transcripts. The protocol was immunoSEQ multiplex PCR, while the TCRdb copy is restricted to in-frame clones and leaves out a portion. The repertoire holds under 400,000 clones, less than 20% seen once, with around 0.044% in the top ten. What was sequenced was naive CD4+ T cells from blood. Every receptor here comes from a woman younger than 30 in good health.

The rearrangement links TRBV2 to TRBJ2-2; 9 bases line up with TRBD2. Germline CDR1 SNHLY, CDR2 FYNNEI. The trim removed 7 bases at V and 5 bases at J, leaving 8 bases unmatched. The CDR3 extends over 15 amino acids. CDR3 residues: CASIGAGGETGELFF. As DNA, the CDR3 is TGTGCCAGCATAGGAGCGGGAGGAGAGACCGGGGAGCTGTTTTTT. Full variable domain (rest looked up from reference TRBV2 and TRBJ2-2): EPEVTQTPSHQVTQMGQEVILRCVPISNHLYFYWYRQILGQKVEFLVSFYNNEISEKSEIFDDQFSVERPDGSNFTLKIRSTKLEDSAMYFCASIGAGGETGELFFGEGSRLTVL.

This clone has just a few counts. V is TRBV9 and J is TRBJ1-4, with unresolved D. This CDR3 is built from 11 residues. CDR1 and CDR2 (germline): SGDLS, YYNGEE. Trimming pared 4 bases from V and 8 bases from J, leaving 6 bases between. In DNA, the CDR3 is TGTGCCAGCAGCCCGGGGGAAAAACTGTTTTTT. Its protein product is CASSPGEKLFF.

This clone was recorded a few times. V gene TRBV5-1 combines with J gene TRBJ2-7; 12 positions agree with TRBD2. After removal of 3 bases from V and 2 bases from J, the junction contained 6 bases not matched to a gene. The CDR3 has 16 residues. Germline V gene sequence: CDR1 SGHRS, CDR2 YFSETQ. The CDR3 is CASSYPGLAGTYEQYF. CDR3 bases: TGCGCCAGCAGCTACCCTGGACTAGCGGGAACCTACGAGCAGTACTTC.

This clone was seen a few times. The genes are TRBV29-1 and TRBJ2-5; 9 bases line up with TRBD2. The germline CDR1 and CDR2 sequences are SQVTM and ANQGSEA. V lost 4 bases, J lost 5 bases, and 14 bases stayed unmatched. The CDR3 covers 16 residues. The CDR3 region is CSVVRGRGGAWETQYF. Here the CDR3 DNA reads TGCAGCGTTGTACGGGGTCGCGGGGGGGCCTGGGAGACCCAGTACTTC.

V gene TRBV5-1 combines with J gene TRBJ1-1, with no clear D. The ends were cut back, 4 bases at V and 0 bases at J, with 7 bases in the middle. This CDR3 is built from 13 residues. CDR1 is SGHRS, CDR2 YFSETQ, per germline. The CDR3 region is CASSEGVNTEAFF. In nucleotides, the CDR3 is TGCGCCAGCAGCGAGGGTGTGAACACTGAAGCTTTCTTT.

This clone has more than one count but fewer than ten. The chain uses TRBV18 and TRBJ1-2, with 9 bases lining up with TRBD1. Looked up from germline, CDR1 is KGHSH and CDR2 is LQKENI. CDR3 length equals 16 residues. The J segment lost 2 bases and the V segment lost 6 bases, leaving 10 bases of the junction unmatched. The CDR3 protein is CASSPGGQGTNYGYTF. CDR3 bases: TGTGCCAGCTCCCCCGGAGGACAGGGGACCAACTATGGCTACACCTTC.

Comment on this clone: Different DNA sequences within this sample yield the same CDR3. CDR3 sequence reads: CASSPGQGLYEQYF. DNA of the CDR3: TGTGCCAGCTCGCCGGGACAGGGTTTGTACGAGCAGTACTTC. This rearrangement joins TRBV18 to TRBJ2-7, with 9 bases fitting TRBD1. With V trimmed by 6 bases and J by 4 bases, 7 bases remained unmatched. The CDR3 is made up of 14 amino acids. Germline V gives CDR1 KGHSH, CDR2 LQKENI.

A few counts support this clone. V and J are TRBV5-1 and TRBJ2-7, with a weak D call TRBD1 (6 bases). The CDR3 runs to 15 residues. CDR1 and CDR2 (germline): SGHRS, YFSETQ. Trimming took 0 bases from V and 4 from J, leaving 14 bases between them. The CDR3 region has the DNA TGCGCCAGCAGCTTGGCCACAGGGAGTGGTTACGAGCAGTACTTC. Protein: CASSLATGSGYEQYF.

A few counts support this clone. The chain combines TRBV4-2 with TRBJ2-5; TRBD1 matches at 7 bases. Trimming took 0 bases from V and 5 from J; bases not matched to a gene: 6. Germline V gene data show CDR1 as LGHNA and CDR2 as YNFKEQ. The length of the CDR3 is 15 residues. CDR3 DNA sequence: TGTGCCAGCAGCCAAGAGGTCAGGGGGTGGGAGACCCAGTACTTC. Amino acid sequence: CASSQEVRGWETQYF.

This clone has just a few counts. The chain is built from TRBV15 and TRBJ2-1; 11 nucleotides match TRBD2. Germline CDR1 and CDR2: LNHNV and YYDKDF (reference sequence). V dropped 3 bases and J dropped 3; count of bases not matched to a gene: 4. The CDR3 is 16 residues long. The CDR3 DNA follows: TGTGCCACCAGCAGCCGTCTAGCGGGGGGCTACAATGAGCAGTTCTTC. It codes for CATSSRLAGGYNEQFF.

There are a few counts of this clone. The rearrangement links TRBV18 to TRBJ1-2; unclear D gene. Germline CDR1 KGHSH, CDR2 LQKENI. CDR3 size: 13 residues. Trimming removed 3 bases from V and 3 bases from J, with 8 bases in between. Here the CDR3 DNA reads TGTGCCAGCTCACCGACGGAGGACTATGGCTACACCTTC. Its translation is CASSPTEDYGYTF. Filled out from reference TRBV18 and TRBJ1-2, the complete variable domain reads NAGVMQNPRHLVRRRGQEARLRCSPMKGHSHVYWYRQLPEEGLKFMVYLQKENIIDESGMPKERFSAEFPKEGPSILRIQQVVRGDSAAYFCASSPTEDYGYTFGSGTRLTVV.

The chain couples TRBV5-4 to TRBJ2-3; the match to TRBD2 covers 9 bases. In germline, CDR1 is SGHNT, CDR2 YYREEE (reference sequence). V was clipped by 2 bases and J by 2 bases; unmatched bases: 3. The CDR3 sequence is 15 residues long. CDR3 amino acids: CASSFLAGTTDTQYF. The CDR3 DNA is TGTGCCAGCAGCTTCCTAGCGGGAACCACAGATACGCAGTATTTT.

The J gene is TRBJ2-7, the V gene TRBV29-1; a weak D match, TRBD2 (6 bases). In germline, CDR1 is SQVTM, CDR2 ANQGSEA. Trimming stripped 5 bases from V and 1 base from J, with 12 bases between. The CDR3 runs 13 residues. The CDR3 DNA sequence: TGCAGCGTTCCCGGAGGGTATTCCTACGAGCAGTACTTC. Translated, it gives CSVPGGYSYEQYF.

This clone was seen a handful of times. The rearrangement links TRBV30 to TRBJ1-2, with TRBD1 identical over 7 bases. The V gene end was trimmed by 4 bases and the J gene end by 3 bases; junction bases not matched to a gene: 2. The CDR3 has 12 amino acids. Germline V gives CDR1 GTSNPN, CDR2 SVGIG (reference sequence). In nucleotides, the CDR3 is TGTGCCTGGAACAGGGGAGACTATGGCTACACCTTC. Translation gives CAWNRGDYGYTF. Combining the CDR3 with reference TRBV30 and TRBJ1-2 gives the whole variable domain SQTIHQWPATLVQPVGSPLSLECTVEGTSNPNLYWYRQAAGRGLQLLFYSVGIGQISSEVPQNLSASRPQDRQFILSSKKLLLSDSGFYLCAWNRGDYGYTFGSGTRLTVV.

This clone was seen a handful of times. The chain couples TRBV5-4 to TRBJ2-5; 8 bases align to TRBD2. The CDR3 covers 15 residues. After removal of 5 bases from V and 3 bases from J, the junction contained 9 bases not matched to a gene. Per the germline V gene, CDR1 is SGHNT and CDR2 is YYREEE (reference sequence). CDR3 DNA: TGTGCCAGCAGAATACAAGGGACTAGGAAAGAGACCCAGTACTTC. Its protein product is CASRIQGTRKETQYF.

This clone was found a few times. The rearrangement links TRBV2 to TRBJ2-3, with a weak D call TRBD1 (6 bases). The germline gives CDR1 SNHLY, CDR2 FYNNEI. The CDR3 covers 14 residues. Trimming shortened V by 7 bases and J by 2 bases, and 13 bases separated the two germline ends. CDR3 amino acids: CASITGQNTDTQYF. In DNA, the CDR3 is TGTGCCAGCATTACGGGACAAAACACAGATACGCAGTATTTT.

J is TRBJ1-2 and V is TRBV5-1; 7 nucleotides align to TRBD1. The CDR3 extends over 13 amino acids. J lost 3 bases, V lost 4 bases, and 3 bases had no gene match. CDR1 is SGHRS and CDR2 is YFSETQ in the germline V gene. CDR3 in amino acids: CASSIGQDYGYTF. In nucleotides, the CDR3 is TGCGCCAGCAGCATCGGACAGGACTATGGCTACACCTTC.

The chain combines TRBV5-1 with TRBJ2-3; 10 positions match TRBD1. Trimming cost V 5 bases and J 4 bases; bases outside gene matches: 4. Germline CDR1 and CDR2: SGHRS and YFSETQ. The CDR3 has 14 amino acids. The CDR3 nucleotides read TGCGCCAGCAGGACAGGGGGCACCGCAGATACGCAGTATTTT. Translation: CASRTGGTADTQYF.

About this clone: In the same sample, other DNA sequences code for this CDR3. The V call is TRBV9, the J call TRBJ2-5; the D gene is possibly TRBD1 (6 bases). The ends were cut back, 0 bases at V and 5 bases at J, with 11 bases in the middle. Germline values: CDR1 SGDLS, CDR2 YYNGEE. CDR3 size: 14 residues. CDR3 region: CASSVAQGRETQYF. CDR3 DNA: TGTGCCAGCAGCGTAGCTCAGGGGCGGGAGACCCAGTACTTC.

The chain uses TRBV4-3 and TRBJ1-3; D gene uncertain. V lost 1 base to trimming and J lost 2 bases, with 9 bases between them. The CDR3 has 15 amino acids. CDR1 and CDR2 (germline): LGHNA, YSLEER. The CDR3 coding sequence is TGCGCCAGCAGCCAAGTCCGAACGGCTGGAAACACCATATATTTT. As protein: CASSQVRTAGNTIYF.

The chain links TRBV5-1 to TRBJ2-4, with TRBD2 as a possible D gene (6 bases). Trimming removed 4 bases from V and 8 bases from J, with 13 bases in between. The CDR3 extends over 13 amino acids. CDR1 and CDR2 (germline): SGHRS, YFSETQ. CDR3 nucleotides: TGCGCCAGCAGCCCGGAGGGGAGTGACATTCAGTACTTC. Its protein product is CASSPEGSDIQYF.

DNA for the CDR3: TGTGCCAGCAGCTCCGGACAGGTCCGGATGGGTACGCAGTATTTT. Protein sequence: CASSSGQVRMGTQYF. The chain combines TRBV5-4 with TRBJ2-3; TRBD1 matches at 7 bases. The V and J ends lost 3 bases and 8 bases, in that order; junction bases with no gene match: 12. This CDR3 spans 15 amino acids. Germline lookup yields CDR1 SGHNT and CDR2 YYREEE (reference sequence).

V usage is TRBV18 and J usage is TRBJ2-7; 8 nucleotides agree with TRBD1. The CDR3 is 12 residues long. With V trimmed by 4 bases and J by 4 bases, 0 bases remained unmatched. Per germline, CDR1 KGHSH and CDR2 LQKENI. The CDR3 region has the DNA TGTGCCAGCTCACGACAGGGGTACGAGCAGTACTTC. Translating it yields CASSRQGYEQYF.

The rearrangement links TRBV7-9 to TRBJ1-1; D remains unclear. Per germline, CDR1 SEHNR and CDR2 FQNEAQ (reference sequence). This CDR3 comprises 14 residues. V was trimmed by 5 bases and J by 4 bases, leaving 14 bases between them. DNA of the CDR3: TGTGCCAGCAGCCCCTTGCCGGGATCCACTGAAGCTTTCTTT. Residues: CASSPLPGSTEAFF.

This chain links TRBV19 with TRBJ2-7, with 9 bases fitting TRBD1. This CDR3 region has 16 residues. CDR1 is LNHDA and CDR2 is SQIVND in the germline V gene (reference sequence). Trimming at V came to 3 bases and at J to 3 bases, leaving 9 bases not matched to a gene. In nucleotides, the CDR3 is TGTGCCAGTAGTATTTCGGCCGGGACAGGGTACTACGAGCAGTACTTC. This translates into CASSISAGTGYYEQYF.